The 27 T cell receptor beta chains presented below share a single source sample, sequenced in a study of tumor and adjacent non-tumor tissue in lung cancer. The template was RNA from unsorted bulk tissue. The library came from three nested PCR rounds adapted from ARM-PCR protocols. TCRdb reanalysed the multiplex PCR reads using MiXCR and keeps one entry per CDR3 protein. Among 84,000 or so distinct CDR3 sequences, about 66% were seen once, and the ten largest hold around 14%. The specimen was lung tumor tissue. Every receptor here comes from a man in his sixties or seventies with non-small cell lung cancer.

The chain employs TRBV28 and TRBJ1-5, with D possibly TRBD1 on 5 matching bases. Germline-derived CDR1 and CDR2 are MDHEN and SYDVKM. This CDR3 is built from 18 residues. Trimming left V 7 bases short and J 0 bases short, with 22 bases between. DNA of the CDR3: TGTGCCAGCACGTCGGCGAGTCGGGGGATATATAGCAATCAGCCCCAGCATTTT. It codes for CASTSASRGIYSNQPQHF.

A single count supports this clonotype. J is TRBJ2-6 and V is TRBV28; D call uncertain. Germline V gives CDR1 MDHEN, CDR2 SYDVKM. With 6 bases removed from V and 6 bases from J, the gap between germline ends came to 12 bases. This CDR3 is built from 14 residues. CDR3 loop: CASSPAAEANVLTF. As DNA, the CDR3 is TGTGCCAGCAGCCCGGCGGCTGAGGCCAACGTCCTGACTTTC.

Details on this clonotype: A much larger clone sits a single nucleotide away, making a read error possible. The chain uses TRBV11-3 and TRBJ2-7; D gene ambiguous. Germline lookup yields CDR1 SGHNT and CDR2 YENEEA. The CDR3 is made up of 14 amino acids. The CDR3 here is CTSSLKDPYYEQYF. CDR3 DNA: TGTACCAGCAGCTTAAAGGACCCTTACTACGAGCAGTACTTC.

V usage is TRBV29-1 and J usage is TRBJ2-5, with a tentative D call TRBD1 (5 bases). CDR1 is SQVTM, CDR2 ANQGSEA, per germline. There are 14 residues in the CDR3. The CDR3 reads CSVQIQGYPETQYF. The CDR3 nucleotides are TGCAGTGTCCAAATTCAGGGATACCCAGAGACCCAGTACTTC.

About this clonotype itself: This sequence may be a read error, since a much larger clone differs from it by one base. The J gene is TRBJ2-2, the V gene TRBV5-6; TRBD2 is a possible D gene (5 bases). Trimming stripped 1 base from V and 4 bases from J, with 11 bases between. Looked up from germline, CDR1 is SGHDT and CDR2 is YYEEEE. This CDR3 has 15 residues. CDR3 amino acids: CASSLRSGFTGELFF. CDR3 in DNA: TGTGCCAGCAGCTTGAGATCGGGGTTCACCGGGGAGCTGTTTTTT. Full variable domain (outside the CDR3, taken from reference TRBV5-6 and TRBJ2-2): DAGVTQSPTHLIKTRGQQVTLRCSPKSGHDTVSWYQQALGQGPQFIFQYYEEEERQRGNFPDRFSGHQFPNYSSELNVNALLLGDSALYLCASSLRSGFTGELFFGEGSRLTVL.

On this clonotype itself: A read error may explain this, as a much larger clone is one base away. This likely comes from a read error, as the CDR3 has no conserved phenylalanine or tryptophan at its end. J is TRBJ2-1 and V is TRBV4-1; D is ambiguous. The CDR3 is 15 residues long. The V gene's germline CDR1 is MGHRA and CDR2 YSYEKL. The CDR3 sequence: CVSSRGFSGYNEQFS. As DNA, the CDR3 is TGCGTCAGCAGCCGAGGATTCTCGGGCTACAATGAGCAGTTCTCC.

In this sample, this clonotype turned up a few times. Being one base from a much bigger clone, this may be a read error. This chain joins TRBV4-1 and TRBJ2-2, with 8 bases identical to TRBD2. The germline V gene encodes CDR1 MGHRA and CDR2 YSYEKL. The CDR3 extends over 17 amino acids. The CDR3 spells CASSQTGGGLYIGELLF. In nucleotides, the CDR3 is TGCGCCAGCAGCCAAACGGGAGGGGGACTTTATATCGGGGAGCTGCTTTTT.

Worth noting for this clonotype: This may stem from a read error, because a much larger clone lies one nucleotide away. This rearrangement joins TRBV12-3 or TRBV12-4 to TRBJ2-7; TRBD1 matches at 8 bases. The CDR3 has 14 residues. The CDR3 protein is CASSRGQGAYEKYF. The DNA of the CDR3 is TGTGCCAGCAGTCGAGGACAGGGAGCCTACGAGAAGTACTTC.

The sample holds one count of this clonotype. The V call is TRBV12-3 or TRBV12-4, the J call TRBJ1-1, with D tentatively TRBD1 (6 bases). With 7 bases removed from V and 13 bases from J, the gap between germline ends came to 19 bases. The length of the CDR3 is 12 residues. The CDR3 sequence: CASIQQGTGVFF. The CDR3 DNA follows: TGTGCCAGCATCCAACAGGGCACTGGAGTTTTCTTT.

Note on this clonotype: The junction departs from the called germline gene at one end, perhaps through a read error. The J gene is TRBJ1-5, the V gene TRBV28; 7 bases align to TRBD1. The CDR3 spans 15 residues. CDR1 MDHEN and CDR2 SYDVKM come from the germline V gene. The CDR3 protein is CASSFRVQGGQHQHF. CDR3 bases: TGTGCCAGCAGTTTCAGGGTTCAGGGGGGTCAGCACCAGCATTTT.

A word on this clonotype: A junction boundary mismatches the germline segment, possibly from a read error. The chain is built from TRBV12-3 or TRBV12-4 and TRBJ2-7; 7 nucleotides line up with TRBD1. The CDR3 totals 13 residues. This chain's CDR3 is CASSLVGGHERYF. The CDR3 nucleotides are TGTGCCAGCAGTTTAGTAGGGGGCCACGAGCGGTACTTC.

The gene calls are TRBV28 and TRBJ1-1; D is unresolved. The CDR3 is 15 amino acids. The germline CDR1 and CDR2 sequences are MDHEN and SYDVKM. Trimming removed 9 bases from V and 1 base from J, with 18 bases in between. CDR3 nucleotide sequence: TGTGCCAGTAGCGTCCCCGGATTGGAGAACACTGAAGCTTTCTTT. Its translation: CASSVPGLENTEAFF.

This clonotype was counted between two and nine times. A read error may be the cause here, since a much bigger clone is one base away. The V call is TRBV6-1, the J call TRBJ1-1; perhaps TRBD1 as D (6 bases). This CDR3 is 15 amino acids long. Germline V CDR1 and CDR2: MNHNS, SASEGT. V gave up 3 bases and J gave up 0 bases, with 11 bases separating them. In nucleotides, the CDR3 is TGTGCCAGCAGTGATGGACAGATCATGAACACTGAAGCTTTCTTT. Its translation is CASSDGQIMNTEAFF.

The gene calls are TRBV15 and TRBJ1-2, with D unclear. Trimming shortened V by 0 bases and J by 4 bases, and 12 bases separated the two germline ends. This CDR3 is 15 amino acids long. The germline V gene has CDR1 LNHNV and CDR2 YYDKDF (reference sequence). The CDR3 spells CATSREGWHSYGYTF. The CDR3 coding sequence is TGTGCCACCAGCAGAGAAGGTTGGCATAGCTATGGCTACACCTTC.

This sequence joins TRBV28 and TRBJ2-4; possibly TRBD1 for D (7 bases). V was cut by 6 bases and J by 4 bases, with 19 bases left in between. This CDR3 is built from 16 residues. CDR1 and CDR2 (germline): MDHEN, SYDVKM. The CDR3 loop is CASSPPRGVGKNIQYF. Written as DNA, the CDR3 is TGTGCCAGCAGCCCACCCAGGGGGGTCGGAAAAAACATTCAGTACTTC.

In its sample, this clonotype was seen once. The V and J genes are TRBV12-3 or TRBV12-4 and TRBJ1-2; tentative D call: TRBD1 (5 bases). The CDR3 extends over 14 amino acids. Deletions cut 7 bases from V and 1 base from J, with 13 bases between. CDR3 protein: CASNLAGGNYGYTF. DNA for the CDR3: TGTGCCAGCAACCTGGCCGGGGGTAACTATGGCTACACCTTC.

The rearrangement joins TRBV28 to TRBJ1-5, with a tentative D call TRBD1 (6 bases). The CDR3 has 16 amino acids. Germline CDR1 MDHEN, CDR2 SYDVKM. V dropped 1 base and J dropped 6 bases, with 16 bases sitting between them. The CDR3 bases are TGTGCCAGCAGTTTATATTACAGGGAGGGGAGTCAGCCCCAGCATTTT. It encodes CASSLYYREGSQPQHF.

Concerning this clonotype itself: A much larger clone differs from this one at a single base, so this may be a read error. This sequence joins TRBV29-1 and TRBJ2-1; TRBD1 agrees at 10 bases. This CDR3 is built from 13 residues. Germline loops: CDR1 SQVTM, CDR2 ANQGSEA. The CDR3 sequence is CSFTGTGVNEQSF. The CDR3 DNA reads TGCAGCTTTACCGGGACAGGGGTCAATGAGCAGTCCTTC.

In its sample, this clonotype was seen a few times. One end of the junction fails to match germline, which may point to a read error. The chain couples TRBV11-2 to TRBJ2-1; 8 bases match TRBD2. Germline values: CDR1 SGHAT, CDR2 FQNNGV. This CDR3 is built from 20 residues. The CDR3 loop reads CASSLRGGAGRLAGYNEQLF. The CDR3 nucleotides are TGTGCCAGCAGTCTCCGGGGGGGGGCAGGGAGATTAGCGGGGTACAATGAGCAGCTCTTC.

This clonotype was observed once. One end of the junction varies from germline; a read error may be responsible. The rearrangement links TRBV4-1 to TRBJ1-2; no firm D call. CDR3 length equals 14 residues. Germline V gene sequence: CDR1 MGHRA, CDR2 YSYEKL. CDR3 nucleotide sequence: TGCGCCAGCAGCCAATATCGGCCGTGCGGAGGCTATACCTTC. Its translation is CASSQYRPCGGYTF.

The rearrangement uses TRBV5-1 and TRBJ2-7; 10 nucleotides align to TRBD2. The CDR3 contains 17 residues. CDR1 and CDR2 from the germline V gene are SGHRS and YFSETQ. Germline trimming cut 0 bases from V and 1 base from J; bases unmatched to any gene: 7. CDR3 sequence (DNA): TGCGCCAGCAGCTTGGGCCTAACTAGCGGGACTTCCTACGAGCAGTACTTC. Its protein product is CASSLGLTSGTSYEQYF.

This clonotype showed up many times. The CDR3 here is CASSLMGTEAFF. The CDR3 DNA follows: TGTGCCAGCAGCTTGATGGGCACTGAAGCTTTCTTT. The chain employs TRBV7-9 and TRBJ1-1; D remains unclear. Looked up from germline, CDR1 is SEHNR and CDR2 is FQNEAQ (reference sequence). V lost 3 bases, J lost 4 bases, and 6 bases lay in between. The CDR3 is 12 amino acids.

Notes on this clonotype: The CDR3 carries no conserved terminal phenylalanine or tryptophan, so it likely arises from a read error. The CDR3 is CASSHLTGDNYGYTL. In DNA, the CDR3 is TGTGCCAGCAGCCATCTGACAGGGGATAACTATGGCTACACCTTA. The V gene is TRBV4-2, the J gene TRBJ1-2; 8 bases agree with TRBD1. The ends lost 3 bases at V and 1 base at J; junction bases unmatched: 4. This CDR3 is 15 amino acids long. Germline CDR1 is LGHNA and CDR2 is YNFKEQ.

Comment on this clonotype: This may come from a read error, since a much larger clone is one base off. The chain has TRBV29-1 and TRBJ1-2; no clear D. This CDR3 region has 13 residues. Trimming stripped 1 base from V and 0 bases from J, with 6 bases between. Germline loops: CDR1 SQVTM, CDR2 ANQGSEA. CDR3 sequence reads: CSVEGSTNYGYTF. CDR3 DNA sequence: TGCAGCGTTGAAGGGTCTACTAACTATGGCTACACCTTC.

This chain joins TRBV6-1 and TRBJ2-3; D unclear. Trimming shortened V by 8 bases and J by 15 bases, and 18 bases separated the two germline ends. Germline V gives CDR1 MNHNS, CDR2 SASEGT. The CDR3 is 11 amino acids. The CDR3 region is CASPVTDMQYF. The CDR3 DNA reads TGTGCCAGCCCAGTCACAGATATGCAATATTTT.

This clonotype was picked up many times. This chain links TRBV6-5 with TRBJ1-6; D possibly corresponds to TRBD1 (5 bases). The CDR3 consists of 15 residues. Trimming left V 6 bases short and J 0 bases short, with 9 bases between. Per the germline V gene, CDR1 is MNHEY and CDR2 is SVGAGI. The CDR3 loop is CASRGESSYNSPLHF. As DNA, the CDR3 is TGTGCCAGCAGGGGGGAGAGCTCCTATAATTCACCCCTCCACTTT.

A few counts support this clonotype. The conserved phenylalanine or tryptophan is not found at the CDR3 terminus, so this likely reflects a read error. This chain joins TRBV11-3 and TRBJ1-1; D not certain. The CDR3 totals 16 residues. Germline V gene data show CDR1 as SGHNT and CDR2 as YENEEA. Trimming stripped 5 bases from V and 0 bases from J, with 16 bases between. The CDR3 sequence: CASSRSRTNMNTEAFI. CDR3 nucleotide sequence: TGTGCCAGCAGCCGCAGCCGGACGAATATGAACACTGAAGCTTTCATT.